One sample yielded the 30 T cell receptor beta chains listed below, sequenced in a study of shared clonotypes between healthy human individuals. Repertoires were generated with immunoSEQ multiplex PCR, while TCRdb's copy carries only in-frame clones and drops some. The sample consists of fewer than 500,000 clones, about 80% of them appearing once. The specimen was PBMCs. The receptors come from a woman between 40 and 55 years old in good health. Some clones in this sample may be carry-over from other donors' samples.

The chain couples TRBV30 to TRBJ2-5, with 9 nucleotides matching TRBD2. With V trimmed by 3 bases and J by 10 bases, 9 bases remained unmatched. CDR3 length: 13 residues. CDR1 is GTSNPN, CDR2 SVGIG, per germline (reference sequence). The CDR3 DNA follows: TGTGCCTGGAGGTTGGCGGGAGGGGTAGACCAGTACTTC. It codes for CAWRLAGGVDQYF.

This clone was seen a handful of times. This chain joins TRBV28 and TRBJ1-2; D is uncertain. The CDR3 has 11 amino acids. CDR1 is MDHEN and CDR2 is SYDVKM in the germline V gene. V gave up 7 bases and J gave up 6 bases, with 9 bases separating them. The CDR3 region is CASISMDGYTF. The CDR3 bases are TGTGCCAGCATAAGTATGGATGGCTACACCTTC.

This clone showed up just once. The chain joins TRBV7-9 to TRBJ2-3, with 7 positions matching TRBD2. The CDR3 runs 15 residues. Germline V lookup: CDR1 SEHNR, CDR2 FQNEAQ (reference sequence). V shed 2 bases and J 3 bases; nucleotides not matched to a gene: 5. The CDR3 region has the DNA TGTGCCAGCAGCTTATCTAGCGGTAAGACAGATACGCAGTATTTT. Encoded protein: CASSLSSGKTDTQYF.

The CDR3 nucleotides read TGTGCCACCATGCCCGGGGTAGAGAATGAAAAACTGTTTTTT. It encodes CATMPGVENEKLFF. The rearrangement uses TRBV6-5 and TRBJ1-4; D is undetermined. The CDR3 has 14 residues. Germline CDR1 MNHEY, CDR2 SVGAGI. Trimming shortened V by 10 bases and J by 5 bases, and 17 bases separated the two germline ends.

A remark on this clone: At one end the junction does not follow the germline gene, possibly because of a read error. The rearrangement links TRBV7-9 to TRBJ1-5; 11 bases fit TRBD1. Germline V gene lookup returns CDR1 SEHNR and CDR2 FQNEAQ (reference sequence). The CDR3 sequence is 18 residues long. The CDR3 DNA reads as TGCGCCAGCAGCCCCCGGGACAGGGGGATTCAGGGCAATCAGCCCCAGCATTTT. This codes for CASSPRDRGIQGNQPQHF.

The CDR3 is CSVSGLAGARETQYF. DNA of the CDR3: TGCAGCGTTTCGGGACTAGCGGGAGCTCGTGAGACCCAGTACTTC. The chain employs TRBV29-1 and TRBJ2-5, with 14 bases aligning to TRBD2. The length of the CDR3 is 15 residues. Germline V gives CDR1 SQVTM, CDR2 ANQGSEA. The V segment lost 5 bases and the J segment 5 bases; nucleotides outside the gene matches: 7.

The chain links TRBV19 to TRBJ1-5; TRBD1 might be the D (5 bases). The CDR3 is 16 residues long. V lost 5 bases, J lost 4 bases, and 18 bases lay in between. Germline V lookup: CDR1 LNHDA, CDR2 SQIVND (reference sequence). CDR3 residues: CASSPAGAAANQPQHF. The CDR3 DNA is TGTGCCAGTAGTCCCGCCGGGGCGGCAGCTAATCAGCCCCAGCATTTT.

This clone occurred once. The V gene is TRBV15, the J gene TRBJ2-1, with 7 positions matching TRBD1. The CDR3 sequence is 15 residues long. Trimming at V came to 5 bases and at J to 0 bases, leaving 4 bases not matched to a gene. Germline values: CDR1 LNHNV, CDR2 YYDKDF (reference sequence). Here the CDR3 reads CATSFRDSSYNEQFF. In nucleotides, the CDR3 is TGTGCCACCAGCTTCCGGGACAGCTCCTACAATGAGCAGTTCTTC.

The rearrangement links TRBV9 to TRBJ2-1; TRBD1 matches 10 bases. Germline V gene sequence: CDR1 SGDLS, CDR2 YYNGEE. The trim removed 3 bases at V and 2 bases at J, leaving 2 bases unmatched. This CDR3 comprises 15 residues. Written as DNA, the CDR3 is TGTGCCAGCAGCGCGGGACAGGGGACCTACAATGAGCAGTTCTTC. As protein: CASSAGQGTYNEQFF.

Points on this clone: The same CDR3 also results from other DNA sequences found in this sample. The chain is built from TRBV18 and TRBJ2-7, with D tentatively TRBD1 (6 bases). V lost 2 bases to trimming and J lost 0 bases, with 8 bases between them. In germline, CDR1 is KGHSH, CDR2 LQKENI. The CDR3 is made up of 14 amino acids. The CDR3 here is CASSPSDSSYEQYF. CDR3 DNA sequence: TGTGCCAGCTCACCATCGGACAGCTCCTACGAGCAGTACTTC.

The genes are TRBV4-1 and TRBJ2-3; D gene uncertain. V lost 0 bases and J 0 bases, leaving 4 bases between the germline ends. This CDR3 is built from 14 residues. Germline assignment: CDR1 MGHRA and CDR2 YSYEKL. The CDR3 here is CASSQDPSTDTQYF. As DNA, the CDR3 is TGCGCCAGCAGCCAAGACCCTAGCACAGATACGCAGTATTTT.

The chain employs TRBV15 and TRBJ1-2, with D possibly matching TRBD1 (5 bases). The V end lost 10 bases, the J end lost 2 bases, and 17 bases lay between the germline ends. The CDR3 loop spans 14 amino acids. From germline, CDR1 is LNHNV and CDR2 YYDKDF (reference sequence). Here the CDR3 reads CASSPTVANYGYTF. The DNA of the CDR3 is TGTGCCAGCTCCCCGACAGTGGCAAACTATGGCTACACCTTC.

The rearrangement joins TRBV2 to TRBJ1-5; 8 nucleotides match TRBD1. The germline V gene encodes CDR1 SNHLY and CDR2 FYNNEI. CDR3 length equals 14 residues. The ends lost 2 bases at V and 5 bases at J; junction bases unmatched: 2. The DNA for the CDR3 is TGTGCCAGCAGTGAACAGGGGGCGGATCAGCCCCAGCATTTT. It translates to CASSEQGADQPQHF.

This chain joins TRBV10-3 and TRBJ2-5; D remains unclear. The CDR3 runs to 14 residues. Per germline, CDR1 ENHRY and CDR2 SYGVKD. The ends were cut back, 5 bases at V and 5 bases at J, with 15 bases in the middle. CDR3 protein: CAISQQLSPETQYF. The CDR3 DNA reads as TGTGCCATCAGTCAACAGCTATCCCCGGAGACCCAGTACTTC.

CDR3 in amino acids: CASSKGLALDQETQYF. CDR3 in DNA: TGTGCCAGCAGCAAGGGACTAGCGCTAGACCAAGAGACCCAGTACTTC. This chain uses TRBV7-2 with TRBJ2-5, with TRBD2 matching 10 bases. V trimming: 5 bases; J trimming: 0 bases; junction bases outside the gene matches: 6. There are 16 residues in the CDR3. The germline CDR1 and CDR2 sequences are SGHTA and FQGNSA.

The genes are TRBV28 and TRBJ2-1; D may be TRBD2 (6 bases). This CDR3 region has 12 residues. V was cut by 6 bases and J by 10 bases, with 13 bases left in between. CDR1 and CDR2 (germline): MDHEN, SYDVKM. This chain's CDR3 is CASSPTSREQFF. The CDR3 DNA sequence: TGTGCCAGCAGCCCGACTAGTCGGGAGCAGTTCTTC.

The chain joins TRBV10-3 to TRBJ2-7, with 8 bases fitting TRBD1. The CDR3 is 14 residues long. V shed 0 bases and J 7 bases; nucleotides not matched to a gene: 5. Germline CDR1 is ENHRY and CDR2 is SYGVKD. The CDR3 nucleotides are TGTGCCATCAGTGAGTCGACAGGGGACGGAGAGCAGTACTTC. It is translated as CAISESTGDGEQYF.

V and J are TRBV2 and TRBJ2-5; 7 bases are shared with TRBD1. This CDR3 is built from 14 residues. Trimming took 6 bases from V and 5 from J; bases not matched to a gene: 9. The germline CDR1 and CDR2 sequences are SNHLY and FYNNEI. The CDR3 loop reads CASSWQGVGETQYF. The CDR3 region has the DNA TGTGCCAGCAGCTGGCAGGGGGTAGGGGAGACCCAGTACTTC. Based on the CDR3 plus reference TRBV2 and TRBJ2-5, the full variable domain is EPEVTQTPSHQVTQMGQEVILRCVPISNHLYFYWYRQILGQKVEFLVSFYNNEISEKSEIFDDQFSVERPDGSNFTLKIRSTKLEDSAMYFCASSWQGVGETQYFGPGTRLLVL.

This chain links TRBV28 with TRBJ2-7, with TRBD1 matching over 8 bases. The CDR3 is made up of 16 amino acids. Germline assignment: CDR1 MDHEN and CDR2 SYDVKM. V shed 2 bases, J shed 3 bases, and the junction held 9 bases outside the gene matches. As DNA, the CDR3 is TGTGCCAGCAGTTTACTTGACGGGACAGGCCACTACGAGCAGTACTTC. Translated: CASSLLDGTGHYEQYF.

The rearrangement uses TRBV5-4 and TRBJ2-2; 8 nucleotides agree with TRBD2. V lost 4 bases, J lost 2 bases, and 7 bases stayed unmatched. The CDR3 extends over 16 amino acids. Germline V gene data show CDR1 as SGHNT and CDR2 as YYREEE (reference sequence). This chain's CDR3 is CASSPPSGLNTGELFF. The DNA for the CDR3 is TGTGCCAGCAGCCCGCCTAGCGGGTTAAACACCGGGGAGCTGTTTTTT.

This CDR3 is CASSQNRGGSNQPQHF. In nucleotides, the CDR3 is TGTGCCAGCTCACAAAACAGGGGTGGAAGCAATCAGCCCCAGCATTTT. V and J are TRBV18 and TRBJ1-5; 7 bases map to TRBD1. The CDR3 is 16 residues long. Looked up from germline, CDR1 is KGHSH and CDR2 is LQKENI. V shed 4 bases and J 1 base; nucleotides not matched to a gene: 7. Full variable domain (missing parts from reference TRBV18 and TRBJ1-5): NAGVMQNPRHLVRRRGQEARLRCSPMKGHSHVYWYRQLPEEGLKFMVYLQKENIIDESGMPKERFSAEFPKEGPSILRIQQVVRGDSAAYFCASSQNRGGSNQPQHFGDGTRLSIL.

The chain has TRBV5-1 and TRBJ2-3; weak D call: TRBD1 (5 bases). V was shortened by 0 bases and J by 6 bases, with 11 bases between the two germline ends. The CDR3 consists of 14 residues. Germline V gene sequence: CDR1 SGHRS, CDR2 YFSETQ. This CDR3 is CASSLGQPGDTQYF. CDR3 bases: TGCGCCAGCAGCTTGGGACAGCCAGGGGATACGCAGTATTTT.

V and J are TRBV7-3 and TRBJ2-6; 10 bases map to TRBD1. The germline gives CDR1 SGHTA, CDR2 FQGTGA. Losses at the gene ends were 5 bases for V and 0 bases for J; bases not matched to a gene: 7. The length of the CDR3 is 18 residues. The CDR3 nucleotides read TGTGCCAGCAGCGCGACAGGGGGCAGGACCTCTGGGGCCAACGTCCTGACTTTC. Amino acid sequence: CASSATGGRTSGANVLTF.

This clone appeared once. The rearrangement uses TRBV7-8 and TRBJ2-2; TRBD2 agrees at 8 bases. Losses at the gene ends were 1 base for V and 7 bases for J; bases not matched to a gene: 11. Germline lookup yields CDR1 SGHVS and CDR2 FQNEAQ. The CDR3 has 17 amino acids. The CDR3 loop reads CASSLVVAGHWGGELFF. The CDR3 nucleotides are TGTGCCAGCAGCTTAGTAGTAGCGGGACACTGGGGCGGGGAGCTGTTTTTT.

The J gene is TRBJ2-7, the V gene TRBV7-8, with D uncertain. In germline, CDR1 is SGHVS, CDR2 FQNEAQ. Trimming left V 3 bases short and J 5 bases short, with 5 bases between. This CDR3 spans 11 amino acids. The CDR3 is CASSFNDEQYF. The CDR3, as DNA: TGTGCCAGCAGCTTTAACGACGAGCAGTACTTC.

This chain links TRBV6-5 with TRBJ1-1, with D possibly matching TRBD1 (5 bases). This CDR3 region has 14 residues. Deletions cut 7 bases from V and 4 bases from J, with 16 bases between. Germline CDR1 reads MNHEY; CDR2 reads SVGAGI. CDR3 protein: CASTAPGDRTEAFF. The CDR3 nucleotides are TGTGCCAGCACCGCACCCGGGGACCGCACTGAAGCTTTCTTT.

This chain connects TRBV28 to TRBJ2-7; 9 nucleotides align to TRBD1. Trimming cost V 7 bases and J 7 bases; bases outside gene matches: 11. CDR3 length: 14 residues. The germline gives CDR1 MDHEN, CDR2 SYDVKM. The chain's CDR3 is CASKTGQGISEQYF. CDR3 nucleotide sequence: TGTGCCAGCAAGACGGGACAGGGAATTTCTGAGCAGTACTTC.

This clone occurred a few times. The J gene is TRBJ1-5, the V gene TRBV30; the D is unclear. The CDR3 spans 14 residues. Germline V CDR1 and CDR2: GTSNPN, SVGIG (reference sequence). V shed 0 bases and J shed 7 bases, with 13 bases lying between them. The CDR3 DNA sequence: TGTGCCTGGAGTGTTAAGACGGTGGGGCAGCCCCAGCATTTT. Translated: CAWSVKTVGQPQHF.

The rearrangement links TRBV5-1 to TRBJ1-1; 7 nucleotides match TRBD1. Germline V gene data show CDR1 as SGHRS and CDR2 as YFSETQ. The CDR3 extends over 14 amino acids. V lost 4 bases, J lost 4 bases, and 7 bases stayed unmatched. CDR3 nucleotides: TGCGCCAGCAGCCCACGACAGGGTACCACTGAAGCTTTCTTT. Translating it yields CASSPRQGTTEAFF.

The rearrangement uses TRBV4-1 and TRBJ2-7, with TRBD1 as a possible D gene (5 bases). CDR3 length equals 15 residues. V was clipped by 3 bases and J by 0 bases, with 12 bases between them. Germline V gives CDR1 MGHRA, CDR2 YSYEKL. The CDR3 loop reads CASSQMGRASYEQYF. CDR3 in DNA: TGCGCCAGCAGCCAGATGGGCAGGGCCTCCTACGAGCAGTACTTC.